A selection of T cell receptor beta chains follows, all from one sample in a study of blood T cells in healthy people across ages. TCRdb recomputed calls from the 5' RACE reads with MiXCR, one row per CDR3 protein. This table holds 1.5 million to 2 million distinct CDR3 sequences, 39% found once. Material for sequencing was blood. The receptor source for this set is a human donor in good health. Both conserved end residues are part of each CDR3. D genes are given only for firm matches. Clone size, where shown, is once, few, many, or a class for clones that have expanded.

len | abundance | j_gene | d_gene | v_gene | CDR3nt | CDR3aa
14 | NA | TRBJ1-2 | NA | TRBV6-1 | TGTGCCAGCACCCCATCGGGCAGAAACTATGGCTACACCTTC | CASTPSGRNYGYTF
16 | few | TRBJ1-4 | NA | TRBV6-5 | TGTGCCAGCACCCTCTTGGTGCCAGGGAGGGGAGAAAAACTGTTTTTT | CASTLLVPGRGEKLFF
17 | NA | TRBJ1-2 | TRBD1 | TRBV4-3 | TGCGCCAGCAGCCAAGAACGGACAGGGCGGTCTGGGTATGGCTACACCTTC | CASSQERTGRSGYGYTF
14 | NA | TRBJ2-1 | TRBD2 | TRBV29-1 | TGCAGCGTGGGGCGGGCGGGGGGTCGGAATGAGCAGTTCTTC | CSVGRAGGRNEQFF
15 | few | TRBJ2-1 | NA | TRBV6-2/TRBV6-3 | TGTGCCAGCAGTTCTACCGGGGGCTATGACAATGAGCAGTTCTTC | CASSSTGGYDNEQFF
12 | NA | TRBJ1-2 | NA | TRBV6-2/TRBV6-3 | TGTGCCAGCAGCGGACGGGTGGCTGGCTACACCTTC | CASSGRVAGYTF
13 | NA | TRBJ1-2 | NA | TRBV29-1 | TGCAGCACCGCCGAACAGTCCGACTATGGCTACACCTTC | CSTAEQSDYGYTF
14 | many | TRBJ2-1 | TRBD2 | TRBV20-1 | TGCAGTGCCCCGACTAGCGGGGGAAACAATGAGCAGTTCTTC | CSAPTSGGNNEQFF
14 | NA | TRBJ2-7 | NA | TRBV2 | TGTGCCAGCAGTGTTCGTTGCGACTCCTACGAGCAGTACTTC | CASSVRCDSYEQYF
14 | NA | TRBJ2-3 | NA | TRBV24-1 | TGTGCCACCAGTAACGGCCGAGGCACAGATACGCAGTATTTT | CATSNGRGTDTQYF
12 | few | TRBJ2-1 | NA | TRBV6-5 | TGTGCCAGCAGGCGGGGTACGAGTGAGCAGTTCTTC | CASRRGTSEQFF
15 | NA | TRBJ2-3 | TRBD2 | TRBV6-5 | TGTGCCAGCAGTTTTACTAGCGGGTACACAGATACGCAGTATTTT | CASSFTSGYTDTQYF
13 | few | TRBJ2-7 | TRBD1 | TRBV7-2 | TGTGCCAGCAGCTTCAGCCGTCAGGGGGCCGGGTACTTC | CASSFSRQGAGYF
16 | NA | TRBJ2-3 | NA | TRBV24-1 | TGTGCCACCAGTGATTTGACCGACTACCCTACAGATACGCAGTATTTT | CATSDLTDYPTDTQYF
16 | NA | TRBJ1-4 | NA | TRBV7-2 | TGTGCCAGCGGCTTAGCGGGAGCCGCAACTAATGAAAAACTGTTTTTT | CASGLAGAATNEKLFF
14 | NA | TRBJ2-5 | NA | TRBV28 | TGTGCCAGCAGTTCCCGGACAGATCAAGAGACCCAGTACTTC | CASSSRTDQETQYF
12 | NA | TRBJ2-1 | NA | TRBV6-2/TRBV6-3 | TGTGCCAGCAGTTACTTTGTCAATGAGCAGTTCTTC | CASSYFVNEQFF
15 | NA | TRBJ1-4 | TRBD1 | TRBV29-1 | TGCAGCGTTGCCTATCACAGGGGGCGAAATGAAAAACTGTTTTTT | CSVAYHRGRNEKLFF
15 | NA | TRBJ2-6 | NA | TRBV20-1 | TGCAGTGCTATGAGGAGGGACTCTGGGGCCAACGTCCCGACTTTC | CSAMRRDSGANVPTF
14 | NA | TRBJ2-4 | NA | TRBV7-2 | TGTGCCAGCAGCTTAGAAGGGGCTTTGAACATTCAGTACTTC | CASSLEGALNIQYF
13 | NA | TRBJ1-2 | NA | TRBV7-6 | TGTGCCAGCAGCGGGGGGCAGGGGAATGGCTACACCTTC | CASSGGQGNGYTF
16 | NA | TRBJ1-1 | NA | TRBV4-3 | TGCGCCAGCAGCCAAGCCGGCTGGAGGGGGAGCACTGAAGCTTTCTTT | CASSQAGWRGSTEAFF
15 | once | TRBJ2-7 | NA | TRBV12-3/TRBV12-4 | TGTGCCAGCAGTTTGGAGGCGCGGGGGCCCTACGAGCAGTACTTC | CASSLEARGPYEQYF
14 | NA | TRBJ1-4 | TRBD1 | TRBV9 | TGTGCCAGCAGCGTAGAAACAGGGGGTGGAAAACTGTTTTTT | CASSVETGGGKLFF
13 | NA | TRBJ2-7 | TRBD1 | TRBV20-1 | TGCAGTGTTACAGGGGGCTTTGCTTACGAGCAGTACTTC | CSVTGGFAYEQYF
15 | NA | TRBJ2-1 | TRBD2 | TRBV18 | TGTGCCAGCTCACCGACTAGCGGGGGGGCCATTGAGCAGTTCTTC | CASSPTSGGAIEQFF
16 | NA | TRBJ2-3 | TRBD2 | TRBV7-3 | TGTGCCAGCAGCCCCTGGACTAGCGGGGGACGGGATACGCAGTATTTT | CASSPWTSGGRDTQYF
13 | NA | TRBJ1-2 | NA | TRBV7-2 | TGTGCCAGCAGCTACAGGGAGGACTATGGCTACACCTTC | CASSYREDYGYTF